The 2 T cell receptor beta chains given below trace back to one sample, sequenced in a study of control samples from healthy donors and cancer patients. TCRdb's table, derived via immunoSEQ multiplex PCR, lists solely in-frame clones and lacks some. Altogether approximately 84,000 clones are present, around 80% being singletons, with the ten largest covering 8.5% to 10%. The sequencing sample was made of blood. The receptors originated from a woman aged 55-69 years in good health.

The chain carries TRBV27 and TRBJ2-2; no clear D gene. Germline CDR1 is MNHEY and CDR2 is SMNVEV (reference sequence). V lost 5 bases to trimming and J lost 4 bases, with 8 bases between them. The CDR3 sequence is 13 residues long. The CDR3 nucleotides read TGTGCCAGCAGTCTAATCGGCACCGGGGAGCTGTTTTTT. Its protein is CASSLIGTGELFF.

This clone has just one count. The rearrangement uses TRBV29-1 and TRBJ1-4; D gene uncertain. Germline CDR1 reads SQVTM; CDR2 reads ANQGSEA. V lost 6 bases and J lost 0, with 5 bases in between. The CDR3 length is 12 residues. In DNA, the CDR3 is TGCAGCGTCGGTACAACTAATGAAAAACTGTTTTTT. Protein: CSVGTTNEKLFF.